Listed below are T cell receptor beta chains from one sample, sequenced in a study of control samples from healthy donors and cancer patients. Assay used: immunoSEQ multiplex PCR; TCRdb lists only in-frame clones, some missing. The data contain 130,000 to 150,000 clones, about 89% of them singletons. The sequencing sample was made of blood. The receptor source for this set is a man between 25 and 39 years old in good health. Both conserved end residues are part of each CDR3. D genes are given only for firm matches. Not every row has a clone size; where given, it reads once, few, many or a size class.

TRBJ2-1 NA NA TRBV9 CASSPQGTRDDNEQFF TGTGCCAGCAGCCCTCAAGGGACAAGGGACGACAATGAGCAGTTCTTC
TRBJ2-5 TRBD1 NA TRBV19 CASSYGTGTQETQYF TGTGCCAGTAGTTATGGGACAGGGACACAAGAGACCCAGTACTTC
TRBJ2-7 TRBD2 NA TRBV7-2 CASSLSGSNPYEQYF TGTGCCAGCAGCCTTAGCGGGAGTAACCCCTACGAGCAGTACTTC
TRBJ1-6 NA NA TRBV5-1 CASSLSGTVNSPLHF TGCGCCAGCAGCTTGTCAGGGACCGTTAATTCCCCCCTCCACTTT
TRBJ2-2 TRBD2 NA TRBV5-6 CGTELAGVGELFF TGTGGCACGGAGCTGGCGGGGGTCGGGGAGCTGTTTTTT
TRBJ2-3 NA NA TRBV6-1 CASSEALADTQYF TGTGCCAGCAGTGAAGCGCTAGCAGATACGCAGTATTTT
TRBJ1-4 TRBD1 NA TRBV27 CASRQQGRDEKLFF TGTGCCAGCAGACAACAGGGGCGTGATGAAAAACTGTTTTTT
TRBJ2-7 TRBD2 NA TRBV4-1 CASSQVSSGRSSYEQYF TGCGCCAGCAGCCAAGTGAGTAGCGGGAGGTCCTCCTACGAGCAGTACTTC
TRBJ2-1 NA NA TRBV20-1 CSAVYNEQFF TGCAGTGCTGTATACAATGAGCAGTTCTTC
TRBJ1-3 NA NA TRBV6-5 CASSRWGSGNTIYF TGTGCCAGCAGTCGCTGGGGCTCTGGAAACACCATATATTTT
TRBJ2-3 NA NA TRBV18 CASLQGRADTQYF TGTGCCAGTCTCCAGGGGAGAGCAGATACGCAGTATTTT
TRBJ1-1 NA NA TRBV2 CASSNTVNTEAFF TGTGCCAGCAGTAATACAGTGAACACTGAAGCTTTCTTT
TRBJ2-7 TRBD2 NA TRBV10-3 CAIRSLLAGRTYEQYF TGTGCCATCAGGTCCCTATTAGCGGGTCGGACCTACGAGCAGTACTTC
TRBJ1-5 NA NA TRBV2 CASSVLGANQPQHF TGTGCCAGCAGTGTGTTAGGGGCAAATCAGCCCCAGCATTTT
TRBJ2-7 TRBD1 NA TRBV29-1 CSVKGTGDHEQYF TGCAGCGTGAAAGGGACAGGGGACCACGAGCAGTACTTC
TRBJ1-4 TRBD1 NA TRBV24-1 CATQGAGEKLFF TGTGCCACCCAGGGGGCAGGTGAAAAACTGTTTTTT
TRBJ1-5 TRBD1 NA TRBV6-2/TRBV6-3 CASSLRQGNQPQHF TGTGCCAGCAGCCTACGACAGGGAAATCAGCCCCAGCATTTT
TRBJ2-2 NA NA TRBV2 CASSAVGELFF TGTGCCAGCAGTGCTGTAGGGGAGCTGTTTTTT
TRBJ2-1 NA NA TRBV16 CASSPYRGGAQREQFF TGTGCCAGCAGCCCTTACCGGGGCGGGGCCCAAAGAGAGCAGTTCTTC
TRBJ2-1 TRBD2 NA TRBV11-2 CASSFSSGSAYNEQFF TGTGCCAGCAGCTTCTCTAGCGGGAGTGCATACAATGAGCAGTTCTTC
TRBJ1-1 NA few TRBV6-2/TRBV6-3 CASSPLRLAEAFF TGTGCCAGCAGCCCCCTGAGGTTGGCTGAAGCTTTCTTT
TRBJ2-1 TRBD2 NA TRBV6-5 CASSYILAGGPNEQFF TGTGCCAGCAGTTACATACTAGCGGGGGGGCCCAATGAGCAGTTCTTC
TRBJ1-1 NA once TRBV27 CASSTQGGTEAFF TGTGCCAGCAGTACCCAGGGAGGCACTGAAGCTTTCTTT
TRBJ1-6 NA NA TRBV11-1 CASSLLRTADSPLHF TGTGCCAGCAGCTTACTTCGGACGGCCGATTCACCCCTCCACTTT
TRBJ2-5 TRBD2 NA TRBV5-1 CASSLLLAGGIQETQYF TGCGCCAGCAGCTTGTTGTTAGCGGGGGGGATCCAAGAGACCCAGTACTTC
TRBJ2-5 TRBD2 NA TRBV6-6 CASAGRRQETQYF TGTGCCAGCGCCGGGAGGAGGCAAGAGACCCAGTACTTC
TRBJ1-4 TRBD1 NA TRBV6-5 CASSRDRGEKLFF TGTGCCAGCAGCCGGGACAGGGGGGAAAAACTGTTTTTT
TRBJ2-7 NA NA TRBV9 CASSAGGTDTYEQYF TGTGCCAGCAGCGCCGGGGGGACAGATACCTACGAGCAGTACTTC
TRBJ2-7 TRBD1 NA TRBV9 CASSVGGTGYYEQYF TGTGCCAGCAGCGTAGGGGGGACAGGTTACTACGAGCAGTACTTC
TRBJ1-2 NA NA TRBV7-2 CASSSETAWDGYTF TGTGCCAGCAGCAGCGAAACAGCTTGGGATGGCTACACCTTC
TRBJ1-5 NA NA TRBV24-1 CATSDGSGYTQPQHF TGTGCCACCAGTGATGGGTCAGGATACACTCAGCCCCAGCATTTT
TRBJ2-2 NA NA TRBV9 CASSPRRGGRNTGELFF TGTGCCAGCAGCCCCAGGAGGGGGGGGCGGAACACCGGGGAGCTGTTTTTT
TRBJ2-2 NA once TRBV25-1 CASSHRFANTGELFF TGTGCCAGCAGCCACAGGTTCGCGAACACCGGGGAGCTGTTTTTT
TRBJ1-2 NA NA TRBV9 CASSVGGRGSHGYTF TGTGCCAGCAGCGTAGGTGGCAGGGGTTCTCATGGCTACACCTTC
TRBJ2-7 NA NA TRBV19 CASSIGFSTGEQYF TGTGCCAGTAGTATAGGTTTCTCGACAGGCGAGCAGTACTTC
TRBJ2-7 NA NA TRBV29-1 CSVTHGLSGRGEQYF TGCAGCGTCACCCACGGACTAAGTGGGCGTGGGGAGCAGTACTTC
TRBJ2-2 NA NA TRBV6-5 CASIATGELFF TGTGCCAGCATCGCGACCGGGGAGCTGTTTTTT
TRBJ2-7 NA NA TRBV19 CARPVGQYF TGTGCCAGACCAGTAGGGCAGTACTTC
TRBJ1-2 TRBD1 NA TRBV10-3 CAIRGDGTGAYGYTF TGTGCCATCAGGGGGGATGGGACAGGGGCTTATGGCTACACCTTC
TRBJ1-1 NA once TRBV5-4 CASSLERTNTEAFF TGTGCCAGCAGCTTGGAGAGAACCAACACTGAAGCTTTCTTT
TRBJ2-7 NA NA TRBV18 CASSPQGAYEQYF TGTGCCAGCTCACCACAGGGGGCCTACGAGCAGTACTTC